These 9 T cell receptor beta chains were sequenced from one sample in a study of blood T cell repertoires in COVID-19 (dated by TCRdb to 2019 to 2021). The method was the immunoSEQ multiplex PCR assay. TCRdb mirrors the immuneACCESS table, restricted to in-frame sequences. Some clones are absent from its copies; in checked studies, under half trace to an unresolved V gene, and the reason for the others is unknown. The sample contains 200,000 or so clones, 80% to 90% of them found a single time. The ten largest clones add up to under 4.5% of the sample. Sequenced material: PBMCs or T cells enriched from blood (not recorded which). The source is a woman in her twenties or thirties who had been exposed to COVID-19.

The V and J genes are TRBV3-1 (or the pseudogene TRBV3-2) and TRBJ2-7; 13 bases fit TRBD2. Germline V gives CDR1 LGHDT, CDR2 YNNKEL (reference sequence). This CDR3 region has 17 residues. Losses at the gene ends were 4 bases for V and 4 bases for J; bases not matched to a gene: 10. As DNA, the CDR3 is TGTGCCAGCAGCCCCCGGACTAGCGGGAGTGTTCGGTACGAGCAGTACTTC. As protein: CASSPRTSGSVRYEQYF.

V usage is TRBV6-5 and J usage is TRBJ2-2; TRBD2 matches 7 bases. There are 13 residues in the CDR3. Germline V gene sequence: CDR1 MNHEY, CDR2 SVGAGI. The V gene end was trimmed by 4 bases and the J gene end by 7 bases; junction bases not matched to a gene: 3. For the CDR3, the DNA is TGTGCCAGCAGTTTTCCGGGAGGCGGGGAGCTGTTTTTT. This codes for CASSFPGGGELFF.

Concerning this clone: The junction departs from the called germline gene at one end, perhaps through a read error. The CDR3 DNA is TGTGCCAGCAGCTTTAGCGGGAGGGCGAAAACCGGGGAGCTGTTTTTT. Translated: CASSFSGRAKTGELFF. The gene calls are TRBV11-2 and TRBJ2-2; TRBD2 agrees at 11 bases. This CDR3 contains 16 residues. Germline V CDR1 and CDR2: SGHAT, FQNNGV.

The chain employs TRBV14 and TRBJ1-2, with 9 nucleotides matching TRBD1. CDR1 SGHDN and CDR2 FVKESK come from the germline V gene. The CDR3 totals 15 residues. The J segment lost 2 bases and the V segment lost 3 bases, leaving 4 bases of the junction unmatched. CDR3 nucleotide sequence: TGTGCCAGCAGCCAGTACAGGGGGCCCAACTATGGCTACACCTTC. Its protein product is CASSQYRGPNYGYTF.

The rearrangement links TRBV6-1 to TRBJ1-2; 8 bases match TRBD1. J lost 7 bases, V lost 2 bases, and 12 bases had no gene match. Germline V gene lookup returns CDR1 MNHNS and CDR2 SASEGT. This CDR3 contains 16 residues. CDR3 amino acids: CASSELWGQALFGYTF. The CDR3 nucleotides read TGTGCCAGCAGTGAATTATGGGGACAGGCGCTGTTTGGCTACACCTTC.

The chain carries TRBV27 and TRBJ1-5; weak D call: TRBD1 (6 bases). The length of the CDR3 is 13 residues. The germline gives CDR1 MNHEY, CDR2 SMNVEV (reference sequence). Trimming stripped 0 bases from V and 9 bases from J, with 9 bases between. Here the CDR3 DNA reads TGTGCCAGCAGTTTATCGGTGGGGGCGCCCCAGCATTTT. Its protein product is CASSLSVGAPQHF.

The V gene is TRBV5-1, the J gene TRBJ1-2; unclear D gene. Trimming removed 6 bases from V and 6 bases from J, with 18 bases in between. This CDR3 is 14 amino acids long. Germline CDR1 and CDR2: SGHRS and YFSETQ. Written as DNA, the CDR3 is TGCGCCAGCACCTCGTCCGGGAGGGTAGATGGCTACACCTTC. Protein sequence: CASTSSGRVDGYTF.

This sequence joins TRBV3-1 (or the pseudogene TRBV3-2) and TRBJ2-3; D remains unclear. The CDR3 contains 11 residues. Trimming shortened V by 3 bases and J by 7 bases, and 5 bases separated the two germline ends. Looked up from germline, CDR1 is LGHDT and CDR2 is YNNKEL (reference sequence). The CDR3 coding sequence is TGTGCCAGCAGCCAGGAGTATACGCAGTATTTT. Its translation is CASSQEYTQYF.

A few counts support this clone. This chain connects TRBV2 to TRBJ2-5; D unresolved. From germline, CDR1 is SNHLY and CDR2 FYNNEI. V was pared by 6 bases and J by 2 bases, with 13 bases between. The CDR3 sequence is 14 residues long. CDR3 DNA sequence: TGTGCCAGCAGCGCAGGTGTCGAGCAAGAGACCCAGTACTTC. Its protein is CASSAGVEQETQYF.